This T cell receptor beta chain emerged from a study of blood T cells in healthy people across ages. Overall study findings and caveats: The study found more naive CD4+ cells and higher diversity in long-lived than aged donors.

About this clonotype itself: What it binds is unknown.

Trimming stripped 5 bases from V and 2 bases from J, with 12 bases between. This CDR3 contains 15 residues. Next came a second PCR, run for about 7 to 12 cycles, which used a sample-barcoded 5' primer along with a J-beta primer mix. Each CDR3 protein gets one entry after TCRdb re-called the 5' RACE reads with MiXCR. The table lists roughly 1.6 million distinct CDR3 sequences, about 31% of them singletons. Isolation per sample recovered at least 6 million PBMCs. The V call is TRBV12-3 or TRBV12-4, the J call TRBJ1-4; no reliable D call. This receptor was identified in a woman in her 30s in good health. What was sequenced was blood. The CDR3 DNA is TGTGCCAGCAGTCCTCCGGGGTACACTAATGAAAAACTGTTTTTT. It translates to CASSPPGYTNEKLFF.